The 32 T cell receptor beta chains below all came from one sample that was sequenced in a study of blood T cell repertoires in COVID-19. TCRdb's copy holds only in-frame clones and misses some; the assay was immunoSEQ multiplex PCR. This table has tens of thousands of clones, roughly 80% appearing once. Sequencing was carried out using peripheral blood. The receptors stem from a man aged 65-85 years with acute or convalescent COVID-19.

This clone showed up just a few times. V is TRBV5-1 and J is TRBJ1-6; TRBD1 might be the D (5 bases). Trimming shortened V by 4 bases and J by 7 bases, and 18 bases separated the two germline ends. The CDR3 consists of 16 residues. The germline CDR1 and CDR2 sequences are SGHRS and YFSETQ. DNA of the CDR3: TGCGCCAGCAGCCTCACAGGAATCGGAGTGAATTCACCCCTCCACTTT. Amino acid sequence: CASSLTGIGVNSPLHF. The whole variable domain, remainder taken from reference TRBV5-1 and TRBJ1-6, is KAGVTQTPRYLIKTRGQQVTLSCSPISGHRSVSWYQQTPGQGLQFLFEYFSETQRNKGNFPGRFSGRQFSNSRSEMNVSTLELGDSALYLCASSLTGIGVNSPLHFGNGTRLTVT.

About this clone itself: A junction boundary mismatches the germline segment, possibly from a read error. The chain carries TRBV9 and TRBJ1-1; tentatively, D is TRBD1 (6 bases). Germline values: CDR1 SGDLS, CDR2 YYNGEE. The CDR3 covers 15 residues. As DNA, the CDR3 is TGTGCCCGCAGCGGCGGGAGGGGGGGCGACACTGAAGCTTTCTTT. This codes for CARSGGRGGDTEAFF.

The chain links TRBV7-9 to TRBJ1-1; 7 nucleotides agree with TRBD1. This CDR3 has 15 amino acids. The V and J ends lost 5 bases and 5 bases, in that order; junction bases with no gene match: 11. Germline V gene data show CDR1 as SEHNR and CDR2 as FQNEAQ (reference sequence). The CDR3 DNA reads as TGTGCCAGCAGCCTAAACAGGGGAAGTGTTACTGAAGCTTTCTTT. Amino acids: CASSLNRGSVTEAFF. Complete variable domain (other parts from reference TRBV7-9 and TRBJ1-1): DTGVSQNPRHKITKRGQNVTFRCDPISEHNRLYWYRQTLGQGPEFLTYFQNEAQLEKSRLLSDRFSAERPKGSFSTLEIQRTEQGDSAMYLCASSLNRGSVTEAFFGQGTRLTVV.

The rearrangement links TRBV3-1 (or the pseudogene TRBV3-2) to TRBJ2-2; 9 bases are shared with TRBD2. J gave up 3 bases and V 1 base, and 9 bases lay outside the gene matches. This CDR3 region has 18 residues. CDR1 LGHDT and CDR2 YNNKEL come from the germline V gene (reference sequence). CDR3 protein: CASSQVSYLAGHTGELFF. As DNA, the CDR3 is TGTGCCAGCAGCCAAGTATCTTACCTAGCGGGGCACACCGGGGAGCTGTTTTTT.

The chain carries TRBV7-9 and TRBJ1-1; the D is unclear. The CDR3 runs to 12 residues. CDR1 and CDR2 from the germline V gene are SEHNR and FQNEAQ (reference sequence). With 5 bases removed from V and 1 base from J, the gap between germline ends came to 5 bases. The CDR3 protein is CASSRQNTEAFF. The DNA for the CDR3 is TGTGCCAGCAGCCGACAGAACACTGAAGCTTTCTTT.

The chain is built from TRBV5-8 and TRBJ1-1, with D possibly matching TRBD1 (6 bases). CDR1 is SGHTS and CDR2 is YDEGEE in the germline V gene. Trimming pared 5 bases from V and 1 base from J, leaving 9 bases between. This CDR3 contains 13 residues. The chain's CDR3 is CASRLTGNTEAFF. In DNA form, the CDR3 reads TGTGCCAGCAGGCTGACAGGGAACACTGAAGCTTTCTTT.

DNA of the CDR3: TGTGCCAGCAGCTCTCCTACTGGGCTGAGCGGTAGTTCACCCCTCCACTTT. Protein: CASSSPTGLSGSSPLHF. V and J are TRBV9 and TRBJ1-6; D call uncertain. Germline CDR1 is SGDLS and CDR2 is YYNGEE. Between the trimmed V and J ends, which lost 4 bases and 9 bases, there was a span of 23 bases. The CDR3 contains 17 residues.

The chain links TRBV6-5 to TRBJ1-2; a possible D gene is TRBD1 (5 bases). The V gene lost 0 bases and the J gene lost 8 bases, with 13 bases spanning the gap. Germline-derived CDR1 and CDR2 are MNHEY and SVGAGI. This CDR3 region has 14 residues. DNA of the CDR3: TGTGCCAGCAGTTACTCGGGACGGAGGGACGGCTACACCTTC. This encodes CASSYSGRRDGYTF.

The genes are TRBV9 and TRBJ1-1; D ambiguous. CDR1 and CDR2 from the germline V gene are SGDLS and YYNGEE. CDR3 length: 14 residues. V lost 2 bases, J lost 0 bases, and 8 bases lay in between. The CDR3 is CASSVFHLNTEAFF. The DNA of the CDR3 is TGTGCCAGCAGCGTCTTCCACTTGAACACTGAAGCTTTCTTT.

The chain employs TRBV24-1 and TRBJ1-2; 8 nucleotides align to TRBD1. The trim removed 4 bases at V and 8 bases at J, leaving 8 bases unmatched. The length of the CDR3 is 14 residues. CDR1 is KGHDR and CDR2 is SFDVKD in the germline V gene. This CDR3 is CATSDPDRVGGYTF. CDR3 coding DNA: TGTGCCACCAGTGACCCGGACAGGGTTGGCGGCTACACCTTC.

The chain combines TRBV28 with TRBJ2-3, with unresolved D. CDR3 length: 14 residues. V lost 9 bases and J 1 base, leaving 14 bases between the germline ends. Germline values: CDR1 MDHEN, CDR2 SYDVKM. CDR3 in DNA: TGTGCCAGTACAACCCTTCTGGGCACAGATACGCAGTATTTT. Its protein product is CASTTLLGTDTQYF.

The chain's CDR3 is CASSLGGTGFNYEQYF. CDR3 sequence (DNA): TGTGCCAGCAGCTTGGGCGGGACAGGCTTCAACTACGAGCAGTACTTC. V and J are TRBV5-4 and TRBJ2-7, with 8 bases lining up with TRBD1. The ends lost 0 bases at V and 3 bases at J; junction bases unmatched: 8. Germline CDR1 SGHNT, CDR2 YYREEE (reference sequence). CDR3 length: 16 amino acids.

V usage is TRBV12-3 or TRBV12-4 and J usage is TRBJ1-3, with D perhaps TRBD1 (6 bases). The germline V and J ends were trimmed by 5 bases and 4 bases, with 9 bases remaining between them. The CDR3 has 13 amino acids. CDR3 bases: TGTGCCAGCAGTCGGGACACGGGAAACACCATATATTTT. As protein: CASSRDTGNTIYF.

V is TRBV15 and J is TRBJ2-3; the match to TRBD2 covers 9 bases. The ends lost 3 bases at V and 3 bases at J; junction bases unmatched: 16. The CDR3 has 19 amino acids. CDR1 LNHNV and CDR2 YYDKDF come from the germline V gene (reference sequence). DNA for the CDR3: TGTGCCACCAGCAGGGGGCCCGGGTCGCGGGAGGGGTTTACAGATACGCAGTATTTT. Amino acid sequence: CATSRGPGSREGFTDTQYF.

The V gene is TRBV5-1, the J gene TRBJ1-3; D possibly corresponds to TRBD1 (5 bases). Trimming removed 4 bases from V and 0 bases from J, with 11 bases in between. This CDR3 is 15 amino acids long. From germline, CDR1 is SGHRS and CDR2 YFSETQ. In nucleotides, the CDR3 is TGCGCCAGCAGCGACGACAGAAACTCTGGAAACACCATATATTTT. Protein: CASSDDRNSGNTIYF.

The CDR3 DNA is TGTGCCTGGAGTATGAGCTCCTACGAGCAGTACTTC. As protein: CAWSMSSYEQYF. V is TRBV30 and J is TRBJ2-7; D not certain. Germline-derived CDR1 and CDR2 are GTSNPN and SVGIG (reference sequence). The CDR3 runs 12 residues. Trimming removed 2 bases from V and 0 bases from J, with 5 bases in between. Looking up the rest from reference TRBV30 and TRBJ2-7 gives the full variable domain: SQTIHQWPATLVQPVGSPLSLECTVEGTSNPNLYWYRQAAGRGLQLLFYSVGIGQISSEVPQNLSASRPQDRQFILSSKKLLLSDSGFYLCAWSMSSYEQYFGPGTRLTVT.

The chain is built from TRBV3-1 (or the pseudogene TRBV3-2) and TRBJ2-7; possibly TRBD1 for D (7 bases). The CDR3 covers 15 residues. V lost 5 bases, J lost 4 bases, and 18 bases lay in between. Looked up from germline, CDR1 is LGHDT and CDR2 is YNNKEL (reference sequence). The CDR3 coding sequence is TGTGCCAGCAGCACCCAGGGGGGCACGGTGTACGAGCAGTACTTC. It specifies CASSTQGGTVYEQYF.

The chain employs TRBV4-1 and TRBJ2-7; possibly TRBD2 for D (6 bases). V dropped 0 bases and J dropped 9 bases, with 6 bases sitting between them. The germline V gene encodes CDR1 MGHRA and CDR2 YSYEKL. The CDR3 sequence is 11 residues long. CDR3 bases: TGCGCCAGCAGCCAAGACGGGGGGCAGTACTTC. The encoded protein is CASSQDGGQYF.

This clone was counted once. The chain recombines TRBV2 with TRBJ2-7; D is undetermined. Germline-derived CDR1 and CDR2 are SNHLY and FYNNEI. The CDR3 is 15 residues long. V was shortened by 8 bases and J by 0 bases, with 17 bases between the two germline ends. CDR3: CASRETWASSYEQYF. In DNA, the CDR3 is TGTGCCAGCCGAGAGACCTGGGCGAGCTCCTACGAGCAGTACTTC.

The J gene is TRBJ1-2, the V gene TRBV6-1; no clear D gene. Germline values: CDR1 MNHNS, CDR2 SASEGT. Trimming cost V 0 bases and J 8 bases, with 16 bases left between them. The length of the CDR3 is 15 residues. CDR3 protein: CASSEALTGLEGYTF. DNA of the CDR3: TGTGCCAGCAGTGAAGCGCTTACGGGTTTGGAAGGCTACACCTTC.

This sequence joins TRBV6-5 and TRBJ2-6; the match to TRBD2 covers 7 bases. The ends lost 4 bases at V and 4 bases at J; junction bases unmatched: 4. The CDR3 sequence is 15 residues long. Germline V gives CDR1 MNHEY, CDR2 SVGAGI. The CDR3 sequence is CASSSGTMGANVLTF. In nucleotides, the CDR3 is TGTGCCAGCAGTTCCGGGACTATGGGGGCCAACGTCCTGACTTTC.

V is TRBV7-9 and J is TRBJ2-1, with 11 positions matching TRBD1. J lost 6 bases, V lost 1 base, and 5 bases had no gene match. There are 16 residues in the CDR3. The germline V gene has CDR1 SEHNR and CDR2 FQNEAQ (reference sequence). CDR3 in DNA: TGTGCCAGCAGCTTAGTATCGGGACAGGGGGGCAATGAGCAGTTCTTC. Amino acid sequence: CASSLVSGQGGNEQFF.

Remarks on this clone: Relative to the germline gene, one junction end is altered; a read error may explain this. The rearrangement joins TRBV14 to TRBJ2-1; 10 bases agree with TRBD2. The CDR3 spans 13 residues. CDR1 and CDR2 (germline): SGHDN, FVKESK. The CDR3 nucleotides read TGTGCCAGCAGCCCCGGACTAGCGGCCCCTCCGATCTTC. Its translation is CASSPGLAAPPIF.

This clone was seen a few times. The chain links TRBV5-6 to TRBJ1-4, with 8 bases that match TRBD1. Germline-derived CDR1 and CDR2 are SGHDT and YYEEEE. V gave up 4 bases and J gave up 0 bases; unmatched junction bases: 8. The CDR3 length is 17 residues. As DNA, the CDR3 is TGTGCCAGCAGCAAAAGACAGGGGCACGCAACTAATGAAAAACTGTTTTTT. Amino acids: CASSKRQGHATNEKLFF.

V usage is TRBV4-2 and J usage is TRBJ1-2; no firm D call. Trimming removed 1 base at V and 1 base at J, with 10 bases between. Germline V gene data show CDR1 as LGHNA and CDR2 as YNFKEQ. The CDR3 contains 15 residues. The CDR3 loop is CASSQAGTNNYGYTF. The CDR3 DNA reads as TGTGCCAGCAGCCAAGCAGGCACGAATAACTATGGCTACACCTTC.

This clone was seen only a few times. The same CDR3 is also encoded by other DNA sequences in this sample. The genes are TRBV25-1 and TRBJ1-2; TRBD1 aligns across 11 bases. V lost 6 bases, J lost 6 bases, and 6 bases stayed unmatched. This CDR3 region has 14 residues. CDR1 and CDR2 (germline): MGHDK, SYGVNS. CDR3 in amino acids: CASSADRGLDGYTF. As DNA, the CDR3 is TGTGCCAGCAGCGCGGACAGGGGGCTTGATGGCTACACCTTC.

The rearrangement uses TRBV7-9 and TRBJ2-1; D remains ambiguous. This CDR3 is 11 amino acids long. Germline V lookup: CDR1 SEHNR, CDR2 FQNEAQ (reference sequence). Trimming took 4 bases from V and 10 from J, leaving 8 bases between them. The CDR3 DNA is TGTGCCAGCAGCTCTGACTGGGAGCAGTTCTTC. Its protein is CASSSDWEQFF.

The rearrangement links TRBV29-1 to TRBJ2-1; 14 nucleotides align to TRBD2. Looked up from germline, CDR1 is SQVTM and CDR2 is ANQGSEA. J lost 7 bases, V lost 0 bases, and 8 bases had no gene match. This CDR3 is 17 amino acids long. The CDR3 reads CSVEEYGTSGSGNEQFF. CDR3 in DNA: TGCAGCGTTGAAGAGTATGGGACTAGCGGGAGTGGGAATGAGCAGTTCTTC.

The chain combines TRBV25-1 with TRBJ2-3; 14 bases line up with TRBD2. Germline CDR1 reads MGHDK; CDR2 reads SYGVNS. V shed 4 bases and J 3 bases; nucleotides not matched to a gene: 3. The CDR3 loop spans 16 amino acids. DNA of the CDR3: TGTGCCAGCAGTGCATGGACTAGCGGGAGGACAGATACGCAGTATTTT. Translation: CASSAWTSGRTDTQYF. The complete variable domain, with remaining parts taken from reference TRBV25-1 and TRBJ2-3, reads EADIYQTPRYLVIGTGKKITLECSQTMGHDKMYWYQQDPGMELHLIHYSYGVNSTEKGDLSSESTVSRIRTEHFPLTLESARPSHTSQYLCASSAWTSGRTDTQYFGPGTRLTVL.

This clone was seen a handful of times. V gene TRBV6-5 combines with J gene TRBJ1-5; no definite D call. Germline loops: CDR1 MNHEY, CDR2 SVGAGI. V was clipped by 5 bases and J by 1 base, with 6 bases between them. This CDR3 comprises 13 residues. CDR3 in amino acids: CASSPGSNQPQHF. As DNA, the CDR3 is TGTGCCAGCAGTCCCGGGAGCAATCAGCCCCAGCATTTT.

The chain has TRBV30 and TRBJ1-5; D ambiguous. V lost 2 bases and J 2 bases, leaving 10 bases between the germline ends. This CDR3 region has 14 residues. Per germline, CDR1 GTSNPN and CDR2 SVGIG (reference sequence). The CDR3 sequence: CAWSTSGGNQPQHF. CDR3 nucleotides: TGTGCCTGGAGTACTTCGGGAGGCAATCAGCCCCAGCATTTT.

V is TRBV11-2 and J is TRBJ1-2, with no clear D. Germline V lookup: CDR1 SGHAT, CDR2 FQNNGV. The ends were cut back, 5 bases at V and 6 bases at J, with 19 bases in the middle. CDR3 length: 15 residues. Here the CDR3 DNA reads TGTGCCAGCAGCCCCCCGGGGAGGGTTTATGATGGCTACACCTTC. This encodes CASSPPGRVYDGYTF. The full variable domain, with the rest looked up from reference TRBV11-2 and TRBJ1-2, is EAGVAQSPRYKIIEKRQSVAFWCNPISGHATLYWYQQILGQGPKLLIQFQNNGVVDDSQLPKDRFSAERLKGVDSTLKIQPAKLEDSAVYLCASSPPGRVYDGYTFGSGTRLTVV.